A single sample is the source of the 29 T cell receptor beta chains below, sequenced in a study of identical twins. A single record per CDR3 protein comes from TCRdb applying MiXCR to the 5' RACE reads. Among 700,000 to 950,000 distinct CDR3 sequences listed, about 12% were seen once. This sample also appeared in a second study, on yellow fever vaccine responses in identical twins.

Sequencing was performed on PBMCs. The receptors were sampled from a woman aged 18 to 35 in good health.

The chain carries TRBV27 and TRBJ1-5; D is uncertain. This CDR3 contains 14 residues. The V gene lost 2 bases and the J gene lost 6 bases, with 11 bases spanning the gap. Germline assignment: CDR1 MNHEY and CDR2 SMNVEV (reference sequence). This chain's CDR3 is CASSLGPGSQPQHF. CDR3 sequence (DNA): TGTGCCAGCAGTTTAGGACCCGGCAGTCAGCCCCAGCATTTT.

The chain is built from TRBV29-1 and TRBJ2-5; D tentatively reads TRBD1 or TRBD2 (6 bases each). In germline, CDR1 is SQVTM, CDR2 ANQGSEA. The CDR3 spans 14 residues. V shed 3 bases and J shed 3 bases, with 14 bases lying between them. CDR3: CSVDGGWTKETQYF. CDR3 DNA: TGCAGCGTTGACGGGGGCTGGACTAAAGAGACCCAGTACTTC.

This clonotype turned up a few times. The chain carries TRBV18 and TRBJ1-5; 7 nucleotides match TRBD1. Germline trimming cut 6 bases from V and 0 bases from J; bases unmatched to any gene: 5. The CDR3 length is 15 residues. Germline lookup yields CDR1 KGHSH and CDR2 LQKENI. CDR3 protein: CASSGTDYSNQPQHF. The CDR3 DNA sequence: TGTGCCAGCTCCGGGACAGACTATAGCAATCAGCCCCAGCATTTT. The whole variable domain, remainder taken from reference TRBV18 and TRBJ1-5, is NAGVMQNPRHLVRRRGQEARLRCSPMKGHSHVYWYRQLPEEGLKFMVYLQKENIIDESGMPKERFSAEFPKEGPSILRIQQVVRGDSAAYFCASSGTDYSNQPQHFGDGTRLSIL.

This clonotype was counted ten times or more. The gene calls are TRBV10-3 and TRBJ2-3, with TRBD2 as a possible D gene (6 bases). The CDR3 is 14 residues long. Germline V gene data show CDR1 as ENHRY and CDR2 as SYGVKD. The V end lost 0 bases, the J end lost 4 bases, and 8 bases lay between the germline ends. The CDR3 DNA is TGTGCCATCAGTGAGTCGGCGGGGCCAGATACGCAGTATTTT. Translated, it gives CAISESAGPDTQYF.

This clonotype has only a few counts. This chain connects TRBV7-9 to TRBJ2-7, with D possibly TRBD2 on 5 matching bases. CDR1 SEHNR and CDR2 FQNEAQ come from the germline V gene (reference sequence). The length of the CDR3 is 12 residues. Trimming stripped 5 bases from V and 7 bases from J, with 12 bases between. The CDR3: CASSPSGSEQYV. CDR3 nucleotides: TGTGCCAGCAGCCCCTCGGGAAGTGAGCAGTACGTC.

This clonotype was counted at least ten times. The gene calls are TRBV3-1 and TRBJ2-5; 7 bases are a match to TRBD1. V lost 2 bases, J lost 2 bases, and 8 bases stayed unmatched. CDR1 is LGHDT, CDR2 YNNKEL, per germline (reference sequence). The CDR3 runs to 16 residues. CDR3 residues: CASSQPTGTEQETQYF. The DNA of the CDR3 is TGTGCCAGCAGCCAACCTACCGGGACAGAACAAGAGACCCAGTACTTC.

There are many counts of this clonotype. The rearrangement joins TRBV5-1 to TRBJ2-1; 13 bases map to TRBD2. The V and J ends lost 6 bases and 8 bases, in that order; junction bases with no gene match: 8. Germline CDR1 is SGHRS and CDR2 is YFSETQ. CDR3 length: 15 amino acids. The chain's CDR3 is CASKRLAGGYDEQFF. The CDR3 DNA reads as TGCGCCAGCAAGCGACTAGCGGGGGGATATGATGAGCAGTTCTTC.

This chain uses TRBV18 with TRBJ1-1; D gene ambiguous. The CDR3 is 17 amino acids. CDR1 KGHSH and CDR2 LQKENI come from the germline V gene. The V gene lost 2 bases and the J gene lost 1 base, with 17 bases spanning the gap. In DNA form, the CDR3 reads TGTGCCAGCTCACCATCTTCTGTGATAATATCGAACACTGAAGCTTTCTTT. This codes for CASSPSSVIISNTEAFF.

This clonotype has only a few counts. The CDR3 bases are TGTGCCAGTAGTATTTCAGGACTAGCCCATGAGCAGTTCTTC. This gives the protein CASSISGLAHEQFF. V is TRBV19 and J is TRBJ2-1; 8 bases line up with TRBD2. The CDR3 extends over 14 amino acids. Germline V gives CDR1 LNHDA, CDR2 SQIVND (reference sequence). The ends lost 3 bases at V and 8 bases at J; junction bases unmatched: 6.

The V and J genes are TRBV4-1 and TRBJ2-1; D remains unclear. This CDR3 comprises 17 residues. CDR1 and CDR2 (germline): MGHRA, YSYEKL. The V and J ends lost 5 bases and 0 bases respectively, with 17 bases between them. The CDR3 DNA follows: TGCGCCAGCAGCTACAGTTACGGACGGAGCTCCTACAATGAGCAGTTCTTC. Translating it yields CASSYSYGRSSYNEQFF.

The V call is TRBV5-1, the J call TRBJ2-3, with 9 positions matching TRBD2. CDR1 and CDR2 (germline): SGHRS, YFSETQ. The CDR3 loop spans 15 amino acids. Germline trimming cut 2 bases from V and 5 bases from J; bases unmatched to any gene: 6. CDR3 DNA sequence: TGCGCCAGCAGCTTTATAGCGGGAGCGGGAGATACGCAGTATTTT. This gives the protein CASSFIAGAGDTQYF.

This clonotype was found a few times. V usage is TRBV4-1 and J usage is TRBJ2-1, with 9 nucleotides matching TRBD1. CDR1 is MGHRA, CDR2 YSYEKL, per germline. The CDR3 length is 17 residues. The trim removed 6 bases at V and 7 bases at J, leaving 16 bases unmatched. The CDR3 reads CASRRFWGTGSINEQFF. CDR3 DNA: TGCGCCAGCAGGCGCTTTTGGGGGACAGGGTCTATTAATGAGCAGTTCTTC.

The chain has TRBV19 and TRBJ2-7; the match to TRBD2 covers 11 bases. V shed 3 bases, J shed 4 bases, and the junction held 5 bases outside the gene matches. Germline CDR1 reads LNHDA; CDR2 reads SQIVND (reference sequence). The CDR3 has 15 residues. CDR3 in amino acids: CASSIVAGGLYEQYF. CDR3 DNA: TGTGCCAGTAGTATCGTAGCGGGAGGGCTGTACGAGCAGTACTTC.

In this sample, this clonotype turned up a few times. This chain uses TRBV9 with TRBJ2-7; D gene ambiguous. The CDR3 has 16 amino acids. With 0 bases removed from V and 0 bases from J, the gap between germline ends came to 13 bases. Germline CDR1 is SGDLS and CDR2 is YYNGEE. CDR3 nucleotides: TGTGCCAGCAGCGTAGGAGGCACGCAGCGCTCCTACGAGCAGTACGTC. It encodes CASSVGGTQRSYEQYV.

The V call is TRBV29-1, the J call TRBJ2-2; D tentatively fits TRBD1 or TRBD2 (6 bases each). V was cut by 0 bases and J by 4 bases, with 9 bases left in between. The CDR3 contains 14 residues. CDR1 is SQVTM, CDR2 ANQGSEA, per germline. The chain's CDR3 is CSVEDRGGTGELFF. The CDR3 DNA is TGCAGCGTTGAAGACAGGGGAGGCACCGGGGAGCTGTTTTTT.

The chain couples TRBV27 to TRBJ1-4, with D unresolved. V was pared by 2 bases and J by 4 bases, with 8 bases between. Germline V gives CDR1 MNHEY, CDR2 SMNVEV (reference sequence). The CDR3 sequence is 14 residues long. The CDR3 nucleotides are TGTGCCAGCAGTTTAGGGCGGAATAATGAAAAACTGTTTTTT. Protein: CASSLGRNNEKLFF.

This clonotype was recorded a few times. The genes are TRBV2 and TRBJ1-6; D remains ambiguous. Germline V gene sequence: CDR1 SNHLY, CDR2 FYNNEI. Trimming shortened V by 2 bases and J by 2 bases, and 10 bases separated the two germline ends. This CDR3 has 16 residues. The CDR3 is CASSERGEPYNSPLHF. In DNA form, the CDR3 reads TGTGCCAGCAGTGAACGCGGGGAGCCCTATAATTCACCCCTCCACTTT.

This clonotype has at least ten counts. The rearrangement links TRBV28 to TRBJ2-1, with D hard to call. Between the trimmed V and J ends, which lost 5 bases and 2 bases, there was a span of 4 bases. CDR1 and CDR2 from the germline V gene are MDHEN and SYDVKM. The CDR3 extends over 12 amino acids. The chain's CDR3 is CASSPPYNEQFF. The CDR3 nucleotides are TGTGCCAGCAGTCCTCCCTACAATGAGCAGTTCTTC.

This clonotype has just a few counts. This chain links TRBV7-2 with TRBJ2-1; 8 bases match TRBD2. Germline V lookup: CDR1 SGHTA, CDR2 FQGNSA. After removal of 3 bases from V and 6 bases from J, the junction contained 7 bases not matched to a gene. The CDR3 is 15 residues long. The CDR3 DNA sequence: TGTGCCAGCAGCTTTCGACTAGCGTCGGTCAATGAGCAGTTCTTC. Protein: CASSFRLASVNEQFF.

This clonotype came up a few times. The chain combines TRBV11-1 with TRBJ2-1; D is possibly TRBD1 or TRBD2 (5 bases each). CDR3 size: 20 residues. The V gene lost 8 bases and the J gene lost 4 bases, with 33 bases spanning the gap. The germline V gene has CDR1 SGHAT and CDR2 FQDESV (reference sequence). CDR3 nucleotides: TGTGCCAGCTCCGGCTTGAGGACCGAAGGGACCGGGATAGGGTACAATGAGCAGTTCTTC. It encodes CASSGLRTEGTGIGYNEQFF.

This clonotype was seen more than once but under ten times. The chain links TRBV12-3 or TRBV12-4 to TRBJ1-2, with 9 bases fitting TRBD1. CDR3 length: 14 residues. V lost 4 bases, J lost 6 bases, and 6 bases stayed unmatched. The CDR3 nucleotides are TGTGCCAGCAGTTCCGGAAGGACAGGGGATGGCTACACCTTC. Encoded protein: CASSSGRTGDGYTF.

This clonotype was observed a handful of times. This chain uses TRBV5-1 with TRBJ2-7, with TRBD2 matching 7 bases. With V trimmed by 2 bases and J by 6 bases, 17 bases remained unmatched. This CDR3 has 17 residues. The germline CDR1 and CDR2 sequences are SGHRS and YFSETQ. The CDR3 here is CASSLSTAGGSVREQYF. In nucleotides, the CDR3 is TGCGCCAGCAGCTTAAGTACCGCTGGCGGGAGTGTTCGCGAGCAGTACTTC.

This sequence joins TRBV11-2 and TRBJ1-2; D is unclear. The germline V gene encodes CDR1 SGHAT and CDR2 FQNNGV. CDR3 size: 12 residues. V lost 8 bases to trimming and J lost 8 bases, with 15 bases between them. The CDR3 DNA is TGTGCCAGCGGCAAAGAGGGCCGAGGCTACACCTTC. It translates to CASGKEGRGYTF.

This clonotype was counted a few times. The V call is TRBV20-1, the J call TRBJ1-2; 8 nucleotides agree with TRBD1. J lost 3 bases, V lost 6 bases, and 9 bases had no gene match. CDR1 is DFQATT and CDR2 is SNEGSKA in the germline V gene (reference sequence). The CDR3 covers 14 residues. In DNA, the CDR3 is TGCAGTGCCGCCCGACCGACAGGGGACTATGGCTACACCTTC. Encoded protein: CSAARPTGDYGYTF.

Many counts were recorded for this clonotype. The chain combines TRBV9 with TRBJ2-1, with TRBD2 as a possible D gene (5 bases). Germline V CDR1 and CDR2: SGDLS, YYNGEE. The V and J ends lost 0 bases and 4 bases respectively, with 5 bases between them. The CDR3 runs 13 residues. CDR3 DNA sequence: TGTGCCAGCAGCGTAGGGGAGTACAATGAGCAGTTCTTC. The encoded protein is CASSVGEYNEQFF.

This clonotype was seen only a few times. The V gene is TRBV18, the J gene TRBJ1-1, with TRBD1 matching over 7 bases. The trim removed 3 bases at V and 4 bases at J, leaving 8 bases unmatched. The CDR3 has 15 residues. The germline gives CDR1 KGHSH, CDR2 LQKENI. The DNA for the CDR3 is TGTGCCAGCTCACCCCCGGGACAGCAGGGCACTGAAGCTTTCTTT. It translates to CASSPPGQQGTEAFF.

This clonotype was seen a handful of times. The chain has TRBV14 and TRBJ2-7; 10 nucleotides agree with TRBD1. Trimming removed 4 bases from V and 5 bases from J; junction bases left unmatched: 11. Germline-derived CDR1 and CDR2 are SGHDN and FVKESK. The CDR3 extends over 16 amino acids. This CDR3 is CASSRKPGQGFHEQYF. As DNA, the CDR3 is TGTGCCAGCAGCCGTAAACCGGGACAGGGGTTTCACGAGCAGTACTTC.

V is TRBV20-1 and J is TRBJ1-5, with D possibly matching TRBD1 (6 bases). CDR1 DFQATT and CDR2 SNEGSKA come from the germline V gene (reference sequence). CDR3 size: 15 residues. V shed 2 bases and J shed 3 bases, with 14 bases lying between them. Written as DNA, the CDR3 is TGCAGTGCTAGACCCACAGGGCTAATCAATCAGCCCCAGCATTTT. Encoded protein: CSARPTGLINQPQHF.

This clonotype came up a few times. The chain couples TRBV11-2 to TRBJ2-6; the match to TRBD1 covers 7 bases. The CDR3 is 17 amino acids. Germline V CDR1 and CDR2: SGHAT, FQNNGV. V shed 5 bases and J 1 base; nucleotides not matched to a gene: 8. CDR3 region: CASSPDRISSGANVLTF. The CDR3 DNA is TGTGCCAGCAGCCCGGACAGGATCTCATCTGGGGCCAACGTCCTGACTTTC. The entire variable domain, with the rest obtained from reference TRBV11-2 and TRBJ2-6, is as follows: EAGVAQSPRYKIIEKRQSVAFWCNPISGHATLYWYQQILGQGPKLLIQFQNNGVVDDSQLPKDRFSAERLKGVDSTLKIQPAKLEDSAVYLCASSPDRISSGANVLTFGAGSRLTVL.